One sample yielded the 14 T cell receptor beta chains listed below, sequenced in a study of CD8 T cells in Susac syndrome. cDNA came from roughly 0.5 to 1 ug RNA primed by random hexamers. Using its own MiXCR run on the immunoSEQ multiplex PCR reads, TCRdb lists one record per CDR3 protein. The data hold about 150,000 distinct CDR3 sequences, with around 96% observed a single time. The sample taken for sequencing was CD8+ T cells from PBMCs. Source of these receptors: a human donor with multiple sclerosis.

The V gene is TRBV7-9, the J gene TRBJ2-1; D possibly corresponds to TRBD1 (7 bases). From germline, CDR1 is SEHNR and CDR2 FQNEAQ (reference sequence). The CDR3 is 15 residues long. The V end lost 6 bases, the J end lost 7 bases, and 19 bases lay between the germline ends. CDR3 in amino acids: CASRGGGARGNEQFF. Written as DNA, the CDR3 is TGTGCCAGCAGAGGAGGGGGCGCCCGGGGAAATGAGCAGTTCTTC. The full variable domain, in which reference TRBV7-9 and TRBJ2-1 provide the parts outside the CDR3, is DTGVSQNPRHKITKRGQNVTFRCDPISEHNRLYWYRQTLGQGPEFLTYFQNEAQLEKSRLLSDRFSAERPKGSFSTLEIQRTEQGDSAMYLCASRGGGARGNEQFFGPGTRLTVL.

V and J are TRBV3-1 and TRBJ1-5; 7 bases agree with TRBD1. There are 15 residues in the CDR3. Germline lookup yields CDR1 LGHDT and CDR2 YNNKEL (reference sequence). The V segment lost 1 base and the J segment 5 bases; nucleotides outside the gene matches: 5. In DNA, the CDR3 is TGTGCCAGCAGCCAAGGCGACAGGGAGGATCAGCCCCAGCATTTT. Translation gives CASSQGDREDQPQHF.

The chain is built from TRBV20-1 and TRBJ1-1; possible D gene TRBD1, 5 bases. Trimming shortened V by 6 bases and J by 5 bases, and 16 bases separated the two germline ends. Germline V lookup: CDR1 DFQATT, CDR2 SNEGSKA (reference sequence). This CDR3 comprises 13 residues. In nucleotides, the CDR3 is TGCAGTGCCAGGGACTACAGTGGGACTGAAGCTTTCTTT. This encodes CSARDYSGTEAFF.

This clonotype was seen just once. The J gene is TRBJ2-1, the V gene TRBV15; TRBD2 matches 7 bases. Germline assignment: CDR1 LNHNV and CDR2 YYDKDF (reference sequence). The CDR3 sequence is 14 residues long. Germline trimming cut 6 bases from V and 4 bases from J; bases unmatched to any gene: 6. Written as DNA, the CDR3 is TGTGCCACCAGAGCTGGGGGGGAGTACAATGAGCAGTTCTTC. It codes for CATRAGGEYNEQFF.

The V call is TRBV7-6, the J call TRBJ2-7, with 10 bases that match TRBD2. This CDR3 spans 15 amino acids. The trim removed 5 bases at V and 3 bases at J, leaving 7 bases unmatched. Per the germline V gene, CDR1 is SGHVS and CDR2 is FNYEAQ. Here the CDR3 reads CASSILAGAIYEQYF. Written as DNA, the CDR3 is TGTGCCAGCAGCATTCTAGCGGGGGCTATCTACGAGCAGTACTTC.

The genes are TRBV29-1 and TRBJ1-1; D call uncertain. CDR3 length: 13 residues. V was clipped by 6 bases and J by 4 bases, with 15 bases between them. From germline, CDR1 is SQVTM and CDR2 ANQGSEA. The CDR3 DNA follows: TGCAGCGTACCCTCAGGCGTGATCACTGAAGCTTTCTTT. Amino acids: CSVPSGVITEAFF.

The genes are TRBV6-2 or TRBV6-3 and TRBJ2-2; D gene unclear. This CDR3 contains 14 residues. The germline V and J ends were trimmed by 2 bases and 0 bases, with 4 bases remaining between them. Germline values: CDR1 MNHEY, CDR2 SVGEGT. The CDR3 reads CASSYDSNTGELFF. Here the CDR3 DNA reads TGTGCCAGCAGTTACGACTCGAACACCGGGGAGCTGTTTTTT.

This chain uses TRBV12-3 or TRBV12-4 with TRBJ2-5; D not certain. V was clipped by 1 base and J by 10 bases, with 22 bases between them. The CDR3 contains 16 residues. The DNA of the CDR3 is TGTGCCAGCAGTTTAGTCCCCGGGTCACATAACAAGAGCCAGTACTTC. Translation: CASSLVPGSHNKSQYF.

The chain recombines TRBV9 with TRBJ1-1; D not resolved. Trimming cost V 1 base and J 1 base, with 5 bases left between them. Germline V lookup: CDR1 SGDLS, CDR2 YYNGEE. CDR3 size: 13 residues. CDR3 sequence: CASSVNKNTEAFF. The CDR3 coding sequence is TGTGCCAGCAGCGTAAATAAGAACACTGAAGCTTTCTTT.

This clonotype was picked up one time. The gene calls are TRBV15 and TRBJ1-5; D ambiguous. Germline CDR1 is LNHNV and CDR2 is YYDKDF (reference sequence). V lost 6 bases to trimming and J lost 2 bases, with 8 bases between them. This CDR3 is built from 13 residues. In DNA form, the CDR3 reads TGTGCCACCAGTGAAGCGGGCAATCAGCCCCAGCATTTT. This codes for CATSEAGNQPQHF. Drawing the rest from reference TRBV15 and TRBJ1-5, the complete variable domain is DAMVIQNPRYQVTQFGKPVTLSCSQTLNHNVMYWYQQKSSQAPKLLFHYYDKDFNNEADTPDNFQSRRPNTSFCFLDIRSPGLGDTAMYLCATSEAGNQPQHFGDGTRLSIL.

The chain combines TRBV30 with TRBJ2-7; D is ambiguous. Trimming shortened V by 8 bases and J by 3 bases, and 17 bases separated the two germline ends. The CDR3 runs to 13 residues. Germline V gene lookup returns CDR1 GTSNPN and CDR2 SVGIG (reference sequence). As DNA, the CDR3 is TGTGCCCTTCGTCCCCGAGGTGTCTACGAGCAGTACTTC. It yields the protein CALRPRGVYEQYF.

The rearrangement joins TRBV14 to TRBJ2-7; the match to TRBD1 covers 7 bases. The trim removed 3 bases at V and 0 bases at J, leaving 5 bases unmatched. Germline V gives CDR1 SGHDN, CDR2 FVKESK. The CDR3 length is 15 residues. The CDR3 DNA reads TGTGCCAGCAGCCACGTACGGGACAGCTCCTACGAGCAGTACTTC. It specifies CASSHVRDSSYEQYF.

V usage is TRBV6-5 and J usage is TRBJ2-7, with TRBD1 matching over 8 bases. Germline V gives CDR1 MNHEY, CDR2 SVGAGI. The trim removed 0 bases at V and 3 bases at J, leaving 7 bases unmatched. The CDR3 length is 16 residues. CDR3: CASSYSTGERFYEQYF. DNA for the CDR3: TGTGCCAGCAGTTACTCGACAGGGGAAAGGTTCTACGAGCAGTACTTC.

The chain employs TRBV20-1 and TRBJ1-2; perhaps TRBD1 as D (6 bases). Trimming removed 1 base at V and 4 bases at J, with 13 bases between. Germline CDR1 reads DFQATT; CDR2 reads SNEGSKA (reference sequence). The CDR3 consists of 14 residues. The CDR3 DNA sequence: TGCAGTGCTAGAGGGAGGTACAGGGCCTATGGCTACACCTTC. Amino acid sequence: CSARGRYRAYGYTF.